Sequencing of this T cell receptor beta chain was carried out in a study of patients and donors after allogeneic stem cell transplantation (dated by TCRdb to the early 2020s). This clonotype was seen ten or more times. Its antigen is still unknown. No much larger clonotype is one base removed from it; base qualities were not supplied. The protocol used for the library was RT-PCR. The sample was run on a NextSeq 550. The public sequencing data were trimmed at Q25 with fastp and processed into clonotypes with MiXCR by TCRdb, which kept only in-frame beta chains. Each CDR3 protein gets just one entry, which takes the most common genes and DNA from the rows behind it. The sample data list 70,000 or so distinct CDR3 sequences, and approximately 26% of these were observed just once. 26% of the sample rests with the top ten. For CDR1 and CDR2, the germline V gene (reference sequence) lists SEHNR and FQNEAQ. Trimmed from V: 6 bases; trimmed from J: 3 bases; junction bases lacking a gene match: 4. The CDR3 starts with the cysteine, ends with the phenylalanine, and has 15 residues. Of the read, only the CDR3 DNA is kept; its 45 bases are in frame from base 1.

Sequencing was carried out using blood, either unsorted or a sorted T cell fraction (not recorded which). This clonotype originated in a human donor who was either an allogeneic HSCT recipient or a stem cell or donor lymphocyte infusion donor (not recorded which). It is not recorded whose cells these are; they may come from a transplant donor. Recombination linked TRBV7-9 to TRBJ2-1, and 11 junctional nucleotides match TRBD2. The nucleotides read TGTGCCAGCAGAATCGGGACTAGCGGCTACAATGAGCAGTTCTTC. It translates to CASRIGTSGYNEQFF.